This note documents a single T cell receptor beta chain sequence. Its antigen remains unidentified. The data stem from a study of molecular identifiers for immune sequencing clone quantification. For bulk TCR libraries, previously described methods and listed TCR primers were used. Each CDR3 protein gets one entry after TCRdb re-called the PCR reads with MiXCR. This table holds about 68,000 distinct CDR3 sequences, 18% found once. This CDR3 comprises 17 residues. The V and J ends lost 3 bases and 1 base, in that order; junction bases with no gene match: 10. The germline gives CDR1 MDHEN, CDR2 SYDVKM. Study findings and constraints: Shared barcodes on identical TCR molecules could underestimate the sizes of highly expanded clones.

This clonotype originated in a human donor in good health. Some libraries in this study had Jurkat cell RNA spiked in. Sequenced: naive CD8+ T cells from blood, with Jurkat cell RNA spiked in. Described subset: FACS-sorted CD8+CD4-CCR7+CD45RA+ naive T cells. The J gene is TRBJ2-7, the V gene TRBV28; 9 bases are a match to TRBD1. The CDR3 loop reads CASSLSTGGGVSYEQYF. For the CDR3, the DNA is TGTGCCAGCAGTTTGTCGACAGGGGGGGGAGTTTCCTACGAGCAGTACTTC.